The T cell receptor (beta chain) described here comes from a study of shared clonotypes between healthy human individuals. Data came from immunoSEQ multiplex PCR; TCRdb stores just in-frame clones and leaves some out. The table shows 2.5 million or so clones, with approximately 94% occurring only once. On this clone itself: Its specificity is not known. Other DNA sequences in the sample encode the same CDR3.

Study-level results: Lower generation probabilities were found for non-shared clonotypes than for those shared by all four donors.

CD45RA+ naive and CD45RA-negative memory subsets were separated from CD4+ cells. This receptor was taken from a man younger than 35 in good health. The sequenced sample consisted of naive CD4+ T cells sorted from blood. Subset meaning: CD45RA+ positively selected.

The CDR3 nucleotides read TGCGCCAGCAGCCAAGATCGTGGTTACGAGCAGTACTTC. It specifies CASSQDRGYEQYF. This chain uses TRBV4-3 with TRBJ2-7; no reliable D call. The V gene's germline CDR1 is LGHNA and CDR2 YSLEER. There are 13 residues in the CDR3. V dropped 0 bases and J dropped 4 bases, with 7 bases sitting between them.